The rows below give T cell receptor beta chains drawn from one sample of a study of shared clonotypes between healthy human individuals. Assay used: immunoSEQ multiplex PCR; TCRdb lists only in-frame clones, some missing. Here the sample spans over a million clones, roughly 75% being singletons. Sequenced input: memory CD4+ T cells sorted from blood. The receptors were sampled from a man younger than 35 in good health. Both conserved end residues are part of each CDR3. D genes are given only for firm matches. A clone size is listed for some rows: how often the clone was seen (once, few, many), or a class if it is expanded.

TRBV6-1	TRBJ2-3	-	13	-	TGTGCCAGCAGTGAAGTTCCGGGAGATACGCAGTATTTT	CASSEVPGDTQYF
TRBV7-2	TRBJ2-2	-	15	-	TGTGCCAGCAGCTTATCCGTCGGGACGTCCGGGGAGCTGTTTTTT	CASSLSVGTSGELFF
TRBV5-6	TRBJ2-7	-	15	TRBD1	TGTGCCAGCAGCCGCCGAAGGACAGGGGTGTACGAGCAGTACTTC	CASSRRRTGVYEQYF
TRBV14	TRBJ1-5	-	13	-	TGTGCCAGCAGCCAGGGGGTCGGTCAGCCCCAGCATTTT	CASSQGVGQPQHF
TRBV29-1	TRBJ2-7	-	12	-	TGCAGCGTCGGTTCCAGGGGTGACGAGCAGTACTTC	CSVGSRGDEQYF
TRBV6-5	TRBJ1-1	once	14	-	TGTGCCAGCAGGACAGGAGGCATGAACACTGAAGCTTTCTTT	CASRTGGMNTEAFF
TRBV7-7	TRBJ2-3	few	14	-	TGTGCTAGCAGTTCGGGACGAAGCACAGATACGCAGTATTTT	CASSSGRSTDTQYF
TRBV7-9	TRBJ2-7	-	15	TRBD2	TGTGCCAGCAGCAGTCGGACTAGCGGGCGTAACGAGCAGTACTTC	CASSSRTSGRNEQYF
TRBV18	TRBJ1-4	few	16	-	TGTGCCAGCTCACCTAACGCCATGGGGGGCAATGAAAAACTGTTTTTT	CASSPNAMGGNEKLFF
TRBV18	TRBJ2-7	-	14	TRBD1	TGTGCCAGCTCAGAAGGACAGGGGTCCTACGAGCAGTACTTC	CASSEGQGSYEQYF
TRBV18	TRBJ2-7	few	17	-	TGTGCCAGCTCACCACAAGCAATGAGCATAAGCTCCTACGAGCAGTACTTC	CASSPQAMSISSYEQYF
TRBV7-6	TRBJ2-5	-	12	-	TGTGCCAGCAGCTTAGGGCTGGAGACCCAGTACTTC	CASSLGLETQYF
TRBV5-8	TRBJ2-7	-	16	TRBD1	TGTGCCAGCAGCCCGGATCCGGGACAGAAGTCCTACGAGCAGTACTTC	CASSPDPGQKSYEQYF
TRBV12-5	TRBJ1-6	many	15	-	TGTGCTAGTGGTTTGGTAGGGTTGGGTAGTTCACCCCTCCACTTT	CASGLVGLGSSPLHF
TRBV5-1	TRBJ2-5	-	14	TRBD2	TGCGCCAGCAGCCCGGGACTAGCGGAAGAGACCCAGTACTTC	CASSPGLAEETQYF
TRBV4-1	TRBJ1-2	-	12	-	TGCGCCAGCAGCCAAGATCTCTCGGGCTACACCTTC	CASSQDLSGYTF
TRBV29-1	TRBJ1-2	-	13	-	TGCAGCGTTGATGCCAGGGGAACCTATGGCTACACCTTC	CSVDARGTYGYTF
TRBV6-5	TRBJ2-5	-	15	TRBD1	TGTGCCAGCAGTTACTCAGACAGGGGCCAAGAGACCCAGTACTTC	CASSYSDRGQETQYF
TRBV6-5	TRBJ2-2	-	14	-	TGTGCCAGCAAAACAGGTCCCAACACCGGGGAGCTGTTTTTT	CASKTGPNTGELFF
TRBV5-1	TRBJ2-1	-	16	TRBD1	TGCGCCAGCAGCTCCAAACCGGGACAGGTCTACAATGAGCAGTTCTTC	CASSSKPGQVYNEQFF
TRBV11-1	TRBJ2-7	-	15	-	TGTGCCAGCAGCTTAGGGGCGGGGTACTCCTACGAGCAGTACTTC	CASSLGAGYSYEQYF
TRBV19	TRBJ1-3	-	16	-	TGTGCCAGTAGTCCCGGAAGGGACTTCGAAGGAAACACCATATATTTT	CASSPGRDFEGNTIYF
TRBV19	TRBJ1-3	-	15	-	TGTGCCAGTAGCCCTCCAGGTGGTCTGGGGAACACCATATATTTT	CASSPPGGLGNTIYF
TRBV2	TRBJ2-7	-	13	-	TGTGCCAGCAGTGCGCAAGGGCATTACGAGCAGTACTTC	CASSAQGHYEQYF
TRBV5-1	TRBJ1-2	-	14	TRBD1	TGCGCCAGCTCCCAGACAGGGGATAACTATGGCTACACCTTC	CASSQTGDNYGYTF
TRBV19	TRBJ2-5	-	12	-	TGTGCCAGTAGTATTGGAAGAGAGACCCAGTACTTC	CASSIGRETQYF
TRBV7-2	TRBJ2-7	-	15	TRBD1	TGTGCCAGCAGCTTAGGACAGGGGCGCGTCTACGAGCAGTACTTC	CASSLGQGRVYEQYF
TRBV18	TRBJ1-3	-	13	-	TGTGCCAGCTCCGGTACAGCTGGAAACACCATATATTTT	CASSGTAGNTIYF
TRBV4-1	TRBJ2-2	-	15	-	TGCGCCAGCTCTCCGGGACTCTCTTTGTACGGGGAGCTGTTTTTT	CASSPGLSLYGELFF
TRBV10-2	TRBJ2-3	-	16	TRBD2	TGCGCCAGCAGTGAGAATCTCGGCGGGAGGGCAGATACGCAGTATTTT	CASSENLGGRADTQYF
TRBV19	TRBJ2-5	-	15	-	TGTGCCAGCAAGTATGGCTCGAGTGGGCACGGGACCCAGTACTTC	CASKYGSSGHGTQYF
TRBV19	TRBJ2-2	-	14	-	TGTGCCAGTAGGGCAGGGAGCTACACCGGGGAGCTGTTTTTT	CASRAGSYTGELFF
TRBV7-6	TRBJ2-2	once	17	TRBD2	TGTGCCAGCAGCCCCGGGGCTAGCGGGGCGAACACCGGGGAGCTGTTTTTT	CASSPGASGANTGELFF
TRBV9	TRBJ2-6	-	16	-	TGTGCCAGCAGCGCGAAAGAGGGTGGTGGGGCCAACGTCCTGACTTTC	CASSAKEGGGANVLTF